Sequencing of this T cell receptor (beta chain) was carried out in a study of PD-L1 blockade in urothelial cancer. Study summary: Individuals in the cohort had been given 0 to 3 earlier chemotherapy regimens. The median number of T cells present in blood samples was 130,000 to 150,000.

The CDR3 runs to 15 residues. V lost 1 base and J lost 0, with 9 bases in between. Per germline, CDR1 SGHTA and CDR2 FQGNSA. The table came from immunoSEQ multiplex PCR; TCRdb's copy has only in-frame clones and leaves some out. In the table there are around 34,000 clones, 85% of which are singletons. Time point in this sample: pretreatment peripheral blood. There were between 1 and 8 samples from each patient, taken pretreatment and on-treatment. The sequences come from PBMCs, collected around atezolizumab (anti-PD-L1) treatment. This receptor was obtained from a man of 80 years or more with urothelial cancer. This chain uses TRBV7-2 with TRBJ2-5, with D possibly TRBD2 on 5 matching bases. CDR3 bases: TGTGCCAGCAGCTTAGGAGGGCGGAACCAAGAGACCCAGTACTTC. Translating it yields CASSLGGRNQETQYF.